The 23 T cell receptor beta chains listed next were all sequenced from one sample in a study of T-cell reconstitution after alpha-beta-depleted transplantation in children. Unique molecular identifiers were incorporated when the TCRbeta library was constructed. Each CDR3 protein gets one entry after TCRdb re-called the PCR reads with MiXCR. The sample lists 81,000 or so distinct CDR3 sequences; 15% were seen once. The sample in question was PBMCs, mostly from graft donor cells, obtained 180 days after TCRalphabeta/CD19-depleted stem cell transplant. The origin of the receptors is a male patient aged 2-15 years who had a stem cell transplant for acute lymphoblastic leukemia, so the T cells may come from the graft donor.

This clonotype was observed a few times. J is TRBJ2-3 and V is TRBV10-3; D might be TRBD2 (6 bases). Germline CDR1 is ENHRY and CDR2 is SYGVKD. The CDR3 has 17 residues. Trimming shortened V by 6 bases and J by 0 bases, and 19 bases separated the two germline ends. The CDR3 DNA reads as TGTGCCATCAGGGCGGGACTCCAGATTCAAAGCACAGATACGCAGTATTTT. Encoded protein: CAIRAGLQIQSTDTQYF.

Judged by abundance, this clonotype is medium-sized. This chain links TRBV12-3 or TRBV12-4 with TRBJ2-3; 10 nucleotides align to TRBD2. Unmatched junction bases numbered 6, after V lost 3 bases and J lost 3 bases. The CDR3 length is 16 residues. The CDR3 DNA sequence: TGTGCCAGCAGTTTCCACAGCGGGGGGGTAACAGATACGCAGTATTTT. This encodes CASSFHSGGVTDTQYF.

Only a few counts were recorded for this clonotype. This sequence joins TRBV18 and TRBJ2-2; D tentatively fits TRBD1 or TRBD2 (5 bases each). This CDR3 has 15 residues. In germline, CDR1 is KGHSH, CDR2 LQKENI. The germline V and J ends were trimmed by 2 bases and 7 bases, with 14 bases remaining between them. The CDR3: CASSPGKGTGGELFF. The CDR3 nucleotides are TGTGCCAGCTCACCAGGGAAGGGGACCGGCGGGGAGCTGTTTTTT.

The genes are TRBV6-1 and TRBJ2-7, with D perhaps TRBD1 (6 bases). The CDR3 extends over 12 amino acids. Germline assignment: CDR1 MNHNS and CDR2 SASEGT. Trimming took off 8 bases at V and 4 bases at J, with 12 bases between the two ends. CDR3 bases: TGTGCCAGCGAGAGGACAGTTTACGAGCAGTACTTC. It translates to CASERTVYEQYF.

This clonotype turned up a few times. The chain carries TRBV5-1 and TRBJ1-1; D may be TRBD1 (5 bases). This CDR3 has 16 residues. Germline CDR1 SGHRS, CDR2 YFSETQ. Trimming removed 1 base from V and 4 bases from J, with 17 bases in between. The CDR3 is CASSLRPQGLSTEAFF. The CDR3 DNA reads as TGCGCCAGCAGCTTGAGGCCCCAGGGCCTGAGCACTGAAGCTTTCTTT. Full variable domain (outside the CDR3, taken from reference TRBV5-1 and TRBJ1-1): KAGVTQTPRYLIKTRGQQVTLSCSPISGHRSVSWYQQTPGQGLQFLFEYFSETQRNKGNFPGRFSGRQFSNSRSEMNVSTLELGDSALYLCASSLRPQGLSTEAFFGQGTRLTVV.

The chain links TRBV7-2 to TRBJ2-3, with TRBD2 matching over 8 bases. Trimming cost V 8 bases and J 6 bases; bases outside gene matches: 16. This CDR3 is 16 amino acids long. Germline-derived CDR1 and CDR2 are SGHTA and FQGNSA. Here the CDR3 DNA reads TGTGCCAGCTCCGTCGGGAGGCTAGCGGGCGGGGATACGCAGTATTTT. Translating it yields CASSVGRLAGGDTQYF.

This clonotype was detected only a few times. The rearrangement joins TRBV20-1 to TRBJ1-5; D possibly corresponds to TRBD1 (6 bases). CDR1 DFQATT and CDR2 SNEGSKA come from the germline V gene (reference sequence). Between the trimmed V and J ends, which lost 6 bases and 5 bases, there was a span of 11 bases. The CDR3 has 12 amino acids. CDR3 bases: TGCAGTGCCCTGGACAGAGATCAGCCCCAGCATTTT. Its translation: CSALDRDQPQHF.

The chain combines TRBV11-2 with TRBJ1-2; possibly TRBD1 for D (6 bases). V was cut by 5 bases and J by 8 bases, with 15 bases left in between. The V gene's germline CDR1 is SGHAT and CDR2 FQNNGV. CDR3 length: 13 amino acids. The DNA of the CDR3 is TGTGCCAGCAGCCTCACGACAGGTGACGGCTACACCTTC. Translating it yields CASSLTTGDGYTF.

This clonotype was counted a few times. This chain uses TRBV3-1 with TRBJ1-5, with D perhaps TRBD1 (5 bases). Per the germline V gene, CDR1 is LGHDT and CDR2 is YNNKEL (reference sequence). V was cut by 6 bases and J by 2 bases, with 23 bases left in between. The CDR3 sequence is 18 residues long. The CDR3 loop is CASSLWGSYDRRNQPQHF. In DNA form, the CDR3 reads TGTGCCAGCAGTTTGTGGGGGTCCTATGACCGTCGCAATCAGCCCCAGCATTTT.

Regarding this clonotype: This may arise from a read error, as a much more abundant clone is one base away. The CDR3, as DNA: TGTGCCAGCAGACAGGGGATCGGTAATGAAAAACTGTTATTT. As protein: CASRQGIGNEKLLF. This sequence joins TRBV12-3 or TRBV12-4 and TRBJ1-4, with 7 bases aligning to TRBD1. There are 14 residues in the CDR3.

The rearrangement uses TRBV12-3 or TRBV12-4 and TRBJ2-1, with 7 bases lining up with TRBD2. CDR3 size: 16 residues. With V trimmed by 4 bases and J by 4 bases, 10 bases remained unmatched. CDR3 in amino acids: CASSYLSGDPYNEQFF. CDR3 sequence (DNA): TGTGCCAGCAGTTACCTCAGCGGGGATCCTTACAATGAGCAGTTCTTC.

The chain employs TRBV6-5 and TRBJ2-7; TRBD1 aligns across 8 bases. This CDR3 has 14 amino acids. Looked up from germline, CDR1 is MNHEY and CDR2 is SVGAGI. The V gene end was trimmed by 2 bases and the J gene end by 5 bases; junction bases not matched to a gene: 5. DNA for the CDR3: TGTGCCAGCAGTTACGGGGCAGGGGGCGACGAGCAGTACTTC. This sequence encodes CASSYGAGGDEQYF.

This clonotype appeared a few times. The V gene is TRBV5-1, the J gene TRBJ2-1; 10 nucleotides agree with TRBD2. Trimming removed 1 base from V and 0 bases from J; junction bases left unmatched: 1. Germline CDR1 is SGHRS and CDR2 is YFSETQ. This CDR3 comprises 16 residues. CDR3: CASSLLAGGSYNEQFF. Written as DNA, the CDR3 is TGCGCCAGCAGCTTGTTAGCGGGGGGCTCCTACAATGAGCAGTTCTTC.

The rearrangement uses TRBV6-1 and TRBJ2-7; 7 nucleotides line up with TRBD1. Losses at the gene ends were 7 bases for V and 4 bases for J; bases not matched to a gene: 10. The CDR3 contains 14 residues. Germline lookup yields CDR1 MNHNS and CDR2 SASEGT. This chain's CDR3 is CASTQTGNFYEQYF. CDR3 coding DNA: TGTGCCAGCACTCAGACAGGGAACTTTTACGAGCAGTACTTC.

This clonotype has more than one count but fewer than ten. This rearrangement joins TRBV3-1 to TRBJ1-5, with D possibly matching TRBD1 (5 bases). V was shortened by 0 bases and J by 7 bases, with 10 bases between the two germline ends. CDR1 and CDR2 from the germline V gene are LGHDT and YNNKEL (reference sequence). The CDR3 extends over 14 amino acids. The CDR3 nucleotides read TGTGCCAGCAGCCAAGACGGGGGTGGGCAGCCCCAGCATTTT. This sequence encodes CASSQDGGGQPQHF.

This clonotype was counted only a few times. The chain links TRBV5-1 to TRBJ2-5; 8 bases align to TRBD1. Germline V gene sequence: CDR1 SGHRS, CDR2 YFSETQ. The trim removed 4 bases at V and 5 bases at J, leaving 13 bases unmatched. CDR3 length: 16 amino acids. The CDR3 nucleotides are TGCGCCAGCAGCCTAGGGACAGGCCCCAGAAGGGAGACCCAGTACTTC. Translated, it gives CASSLGTGPRRETQYF.

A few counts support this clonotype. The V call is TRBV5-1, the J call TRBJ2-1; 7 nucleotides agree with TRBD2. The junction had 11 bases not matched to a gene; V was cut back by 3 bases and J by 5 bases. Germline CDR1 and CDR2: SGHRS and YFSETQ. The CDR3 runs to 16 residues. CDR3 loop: CASSSPWEGSHNEQFF. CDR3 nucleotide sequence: TGCGCCAGCAGCTCTCCGTGGGAGGGTAGTCACAATGAGCAGTTCTTC.

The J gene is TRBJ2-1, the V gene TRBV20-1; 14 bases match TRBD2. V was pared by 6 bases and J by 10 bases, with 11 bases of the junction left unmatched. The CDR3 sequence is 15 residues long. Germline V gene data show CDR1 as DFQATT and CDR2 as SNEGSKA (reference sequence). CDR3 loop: CSAGSGLAGGWEQFF. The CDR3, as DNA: TGCAGTGCCGGATCTGGACTAGCGGGGGGCTGGGAGCAGTTCTTC.

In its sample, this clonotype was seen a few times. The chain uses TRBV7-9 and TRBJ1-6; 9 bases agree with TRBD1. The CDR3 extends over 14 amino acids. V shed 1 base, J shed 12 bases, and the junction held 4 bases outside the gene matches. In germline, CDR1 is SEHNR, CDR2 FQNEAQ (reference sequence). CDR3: CASSLGDRVGPLHF. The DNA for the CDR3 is TGTGCCAGCAGCTTAGGGGACAGGGTTGGACCCCTCCACTTT.

CDR3 protein: CSAAGRDSYGETQYF. The CDR3 DNA reads as TGCAGTGCTGCCGGACGGGACTCCTACGGAGAGACCCAGTACTTC. This chain connects TRBV20-1 to TRBJ2-5; tentative D call: TRBD2 (6 bases). The CDR3 has 15 residues. Trimming left V 5 bases short and J 4 bases short, with 20 bases between. Germline lookup yields CDR1 DFQATT and CDR2 SNEGSKA (reference sequence).

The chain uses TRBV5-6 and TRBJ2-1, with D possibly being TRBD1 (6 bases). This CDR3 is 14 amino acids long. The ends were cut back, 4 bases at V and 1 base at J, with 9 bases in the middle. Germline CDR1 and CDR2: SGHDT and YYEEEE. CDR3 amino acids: CASSEDRSYNEQFF. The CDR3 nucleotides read TGTGCCAGCAGCGAGGACAGATCCTACAATGAGCAGTTCTTC.

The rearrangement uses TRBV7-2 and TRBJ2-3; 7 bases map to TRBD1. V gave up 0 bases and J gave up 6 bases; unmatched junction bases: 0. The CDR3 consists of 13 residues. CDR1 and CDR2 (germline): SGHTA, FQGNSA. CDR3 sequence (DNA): TGTGCCAGCAGCTTAGCGGGACAGGATACGCAGTATTTT. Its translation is CASSLAGQDTQYF.

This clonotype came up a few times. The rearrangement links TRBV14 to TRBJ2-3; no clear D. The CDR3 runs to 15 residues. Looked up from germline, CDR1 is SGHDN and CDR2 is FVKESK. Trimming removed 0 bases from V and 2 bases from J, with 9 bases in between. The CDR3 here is CASSQDLTDTDTQYF. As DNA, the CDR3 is TGTGCCAGCAGCCAAGATCTCACCGACACAGATACGCAGTATTTT.